The 28 T cell receptor beta chains below all came from one sample that was sequenced in a study of blood T cell repertoires in COVID-19 (dated by TCRdb to 2020 to 2022). Libraries were built with the immunoSEQ multiplex PCR assay. TCRdb re-hosts the immuneACCESS table, in-frame sequences only. Its copies lack some clones; in the studies checked, an unresolved V gene accounts for under half of them, and the cause for the rest is not known. The sample profile shows over 250,000 clones; 89% of them were found once. The ten biggest clones cover roughly 2.1% of the sample. The sample taken for sequencing was peripheral blood. These receptors originate from a man aged 45-65 years with acute or convalescent COVID-19.

V and J are TRBV3-1 (or the pseudogene TRBV3-2) and TRBJ1-2, with D perhaps matching TRBD1 (5 bases). This CDR3 contains 15 residues. Germline V gene lookup returns CDR1 LGHDT and CDR2 YNNKEL (reference sequence). V was pared by 1 base and J by 3 bases, with 12 bases between. The CDR3 spells CASSQGGGRDYGYTF. The CDR3 DNA sequence: TGTGCCAGCAGCCAAGGCGGGGGAAGAGACTATGGCTACACCTTC.

The chain uses TRBV10-1 and TRBJ1-3; TRBD1 aligns across 7 bases. CDR1 is WNHNN, CDR2 SYGVQD, per germline (reference sequence). The CDR3 spans 14 residues. Trimming cost V 4 bases and J 0 bases; bases outside gene matches: 0. The DNA for the CDR3 is TGCGCCAGCAGTGGACAGGGCTCTGGAAACACCATATATTTT. It codes for CASSGQGSGNTIYF.

The V call is TRBV9, the J call TRBJ2-3; 9 bases are shared with TRBD2. Germline-derived CDR1 and CDR2 are SGDLS and YYNGEE. V lost 6 bases and J lost 2; bases outside the gene matches: 4. The CDR3 is 14 amino acids. The CDR3 spells CASTERGVTDTQYF. The CDR3 DNA reads as TGTGCCAGCACCGAGCGGGGGGTCACAGATACGCAGTATTTT. Supplemented by reference TRBV9 and TRBJ2-3, the full variable domain reads DSGVTQTPKHLITATGQRVTLRCSPRSGDLSVYWYQQSLDQGLQFLIQYYNGEERAKGNILERFSAQQFPDLHSELNLSSLELGDSALYFCASTERGVTDTQYFGPGTRLTVL.

The chain is built from TRBV6-1 and TRBJ1-4; D not resolved. Trimming took 3 bases from V and 4 from J, leaving 15 bases between them. Germline CDR1 reads MNHNS; CDR2 reads SASEGT. The CDR3 contains 16 residues. The CDR3 sequence: CASSEGLQKVNEKLFF. The CDR3 DNA reads TGTGCCAGCAGTGAGGGCCTACAAAAAGTTAATGAAAAACTGTTTTTT.

The rearrangement uses TRBV10-3 and TRBJ2-5, with TRBD1 matching 10 bases. This CDR3 has 14 residues. V lost 6 bases and J lost 4; bases outside the gene matches: 5. The germline V gene has CDR1 ENHRY and CDR2 SYGVKD. The CDR3 loop is CAIRGDRGPETQYF. The DNA of the CDR3 is TGTGCCATCAGAGGAGACAGGGGGCCAGAGACCCAGTACTTC.

The chain carries TRBV11-2 and TRBJ1-1; D remains ambiguous. V shed 5 bases and J shed 6 bases, with 16 bases lying between them. The length of the CDR3 is 14 residues. Germline assignment: CDR1 SGHAT and CDR2 FQNNGV. CDR3 region: CASSRDPVGSEAFF. The CDR3 coding sequence is TGTGCCAGCAGCCGAGACCCCGTCGGGTCTGAAGCTTTCTTT.

The rearrangement joins TRBV12-3 or TRBV12-4 to TRBJ1-6; D remains unclear. The CDR3 runs to 13 residues. Trimming removed 5 bases from V and 9 bases from J, with 11 bases in between. CDR3 region: CASSTQFFSPLHF. The CDR3 DNA sequence: TGTGCCAGCAGTACACAGTTTTTTTCACCCCTCCACTTT.

This chain uses TRBV5-1 with TRBJ2-1; maybe TRBD2 (5 bases). Deletions cut 4 bases from V and 10 bases from J, with 12 bases between. Germline assignment: CDR1 SGHRS and CDR2 YFSETQ. This CDR3 region has 12 residues. The CDR3 loop is CASSPGIGEQFF. The CDR3 nucleotides are TGCGCCAGCAGCCCGGGAATCGGGGAGCAGTTCTTC.

V usage is TRBV5-4 and J usage is TRBJ2-5, with no clear D. CDR3 length: 14 amino acids. The ends were cut back, 1 base at V and 5 bases at J, with 12 bases in the middle. Germline assignment: CDR1 SGHNT and CDR2 YYREEE (reference sequence). The CDR3 DNA follows: TGTGCCAGCAGCTTGTACGACTCCGGGGAGACCCAGTACTTC. As protein: CASSLYDSGETQYF.

This clone was seen a handful of times. This chain joins TRBV7-3 and TRBJ2-1, with D possibly TRBD2 on 6 matching bases. The CDR3 contains 13 residues. Trimming cost V 5 bases and J 10 bases, with 15 bases left between them. Germline-derived CDR1 and CDR2 are SGHTA and FQGTGA. The CDR3 coding sequence is TGTGCCAGCAGCCCGGGGGACTTCGGGGAGCAGTTCTTC. As protein: CASSPGDFGEQFF. The full variable domain, in which reference TRBV7-3 and TRBJ2-1 provide the parts outside the CDR3, is GAGVSQTPSNKVTEKGKYVELRCDPISGHTALYWYRQSLGQGPEFLIYFQGTGAADDSGLPNDRFFAVRPEGSVSTLKIQRTERGDSAVYLCASSPGDFGEQFFGPGTRLTVL.

This clone was counted a single time. The V and J genes are TRBV7-9 and TRBJ1-4; D is ambiguous. The V gene lost 0 bases and the J gene lost 3 bases, with 8 bases spanning the gap. Germline CDR1 reads SEHNR; CDR2 reads FQNEAQ (reference sequence). The CDR3 is 15 residues long. In DNA form, the CDR3 reads TGTGCCAGCAGCTTAGCGGGGAGGCCTAATGAAAAACTGTTTTTT. It yields the protein CASSLAGRPNEKLFF.

This clone was seen a single time. This sequence joins TRBV5-7 and TRBJ1-2; 9 bases map to TRBD1. TRBV5-7 is reported as an ORF; its role is uncertain. V lost 4 bases and J lost 4; bases outside the gene matches: 8. This CDR3 has 15 residues. As DNA, the CDR3 is TGTGCCAGCAGCGGCCGGGACAGGGAAATCTATGGCTACACCTTC. This encodes CASSGRDREIYGYTF.

The chain carries TRBV6-5 and TRBJ2-7, with TRBD1 as a possible D gene (6 bases). This CDR3 comprises 13 residues. Trimming cost V 8 bases and J 2 bases, with 13 bases left between them. Germline CDR1 is MNHEY and CDR2 is SVGAGI. The CDR3 sequence is CASGQPPPYEQYF. DNA of the CDR3: TGTGCCAGCGGACAGCCGCCCCCCTACGAGCAGTACTTC.

V and J are TRBV2 and TRBJ1-3; TRBD1 might be the D (5 bases). The CDR3 runs 12 residues. Germline V gene lookup returns CDR1 SNHLY and CDR2 FYNNEI. V lost 7 bases to trimming and J lost 2 bases, with 6 bases between them. The DNA for the CDR3 is TGTGCCAGCACCAGGGCTGGAAACACCATATATTTT. Its translation is CASTRAGNTIYF.

This chain connects TRBV6-5 to TRBJ1-2; 7 nucleotides agree with TRBD1. This CDR3 contains 13 residues. Germline lookup yields CDR1 MNHEY and CDR2 SVGAGI. Trimming removed 5 bases from V and 8 bases from J; junction bases left unmatched: 8. CDR3 DNA sequence: TGTGCCAGCAGTCCAAACAGGGGACGGGGCTACACCTTC. Residues: CASSPNRGRGYTF.

V usage is TRBV3-1 (or the pseudogene TRBV3-2) and J usage is TRBJ2-7; the match to TRBD1 covers 8 bases. Per the germline V gene, CDR1 is LGHDT and CDR2 is YNNKEL (reference sequence). J gave up 3 bases and V 4 bases, and 5 bases lay outside the gene matches. The CDR3 runs to 14 residues. CDR3 DNA: TGTGCCAGCAGCCCCAGGGGGCCTCTCTACGAGCAGTACTTC. It is translated as CASSPRGPLYEQYF.

The V and J genes are TRBV5-4 and TRBJ2-5, with 9 bases identical to TRBD1. Germline V CDR1 and CDR2: SGHNT, YYREEE (reference sequence). V dropped 4 bases and J dropped 5; count of bases not matched to a gene: 6. The CDR3 covers 14 residues. The CDR3 is CASSPRTGEETQYF. The DNA for the CDR3 is TGTGCCAGCAGCCCGAGGACAGGGGAGGAGACCCAGTACTTC.

The V call is TRBV14, the J call TRBJ1-2; D is undetermined. The ends were cut back, 1 base at V and 4 bases at J, with 7 bases in the middle. The CDR3 extends over 13 amino acids. CDR1 SGHDN and CDR2 FVKESK come from the germline V gene. CDR3 in DNA: TGTGCCAGCAGCCAAGCTGGCAGCTATGGCTACACCTTC. Residues: CASSQAGSYGYTF. The complete variable domain, with remaining parts taken from reference TRBV14 and TRBJ1-2, reads EAGVTQFPSHSVIEKGQTVTLRCDPISGHDNLYWYRRVMGKEIKFLLHFVKESKQDESGMPNNRFLAERTGGTYSTLKVQPAELEDSGVYFCASSQAGSYGYTFGSGTRLTVV.

V and J are TRBV6-5 and TRBJ1-1; 8 nucleotides line up with TRBD1. The ends lost 6 bases at V and 2 bases at J; junction bases unmatched: 5. Germline lookup yields CDR1 MNHEY and CDR2 SVGAGI. There are 14 residues in the CDR3. Here the CDR3 DNA reads TGTGCCAGCAGCTTGACAGGGGAAAACACTGAAGCTTTCTTT. Protein product: CASSLTGENTEAFF.

The CDR3 coding sequence is TGTGCCGGACAGGGAAACACCATATATTTT. It specifies CAGQGNTIYF. The rearrangement links TRBV30 to TRBJ1-3, with a tentative D call TRBD1 (6 bases). Germline V lookup: CDR1 GTSNPN, CDR2 SVGIG (reference sequence). The V end was cut by 8 bases, the J end by 4 bases, with 6 bases between. This CDR3 is built from 10 residues.

The chain has TRBV4-2 and TRBJ2-7, with TRBD2 as a possible D gene (6 bases). Germline CDR1 is LGHNA and CDR2 is YNFKEQ. CDR3 length: 15 amino acids. Trimming stripped 0 bases from V and 7 bases from J, with 16 bases between. The CDR3 loop is CASSQDRAGQGEQYF. DNA of the CDR3: TGTGCCAGCAGCCAAGATAGAGCGGGCCAAGGAGAGCAGTACTTC.

This clone has ten or more counts. The rearrangement joins TRBV7-8 to TRBJ1-5; TRBD1 might be the D (5 bases). The CDR3 totals 16 residues. The V gene's germline CDR1 is SGHVS and CDR2 FQNEAQ. V lost 5 bases and J 7 bases, leaving 21 bases between the germline ends. The CDR3 loop is CASSPRWAGGGQPQHF. CDR3 coding DNA: TGTGCCAGCAGCCCACGTTGGGCCGGGGGAGGCCAGCCCCAGCATTTT.

A few counts support this clone. The J gene is TRBJ2-7, the V gene TRBV11-2, with TRBD1 matching 11 bases. This CDR3 is 14 amino acids long. V shed 6 bases, J shed 7 bases, and the junction held 8 bases outside the gene matches. CDR1 is SGHAT and CDR2 is FQNNGV in the germline V gene. CDR3 region: CASSWDRGAKEQYF. The CDR3, as DNA: TGTGCCAGCAGTTGGGACAGGGGGGCGAAGGAGCAGTACTTC.

The V gene is TRBV2, the J gene TRBJ2-7, with 7 positions matching TRBD1. J gave up 3 bases and V 6 bases, and 8 bases lay outside the gene matches. This CDR3 comprises 14 residues. Germline V gene sequence: CDR1 SNHLY, CDR2 FYNNEI. Here the CDR3 DNA reads TGTGCCAGCAGACTCGGGACAGAAAGCTACGAGCAGTACTTC. The encoded protein is CASRLGTESYEQYF.

To note about this clone: Other nucleotide sequences in the sample specify the same CDR3. The chain links TRBV10-3 to TRBJ1-1; D is possibly TRBD1 (5 bases). Germline values: CDR1 ENHRY, CDR2 SYGVKD. The CDR3 sequence is 14 residues long. The ends were cut back, 0 bases at V and 1 base at J, with 6 bases in the middle. This chain's CDR3 is CAISESGGNTEAFF. The CDR3 coding sequence is TGTGCCATCAGTGAGTCGGGGGGGAACACTGAAGCTTTCTTT.

This clone was found once. This chain connects TRBV7-8 to TRBJ1-1; D is ambiguous. V lost 6 bases to trimming and J lost 0 bases, with 14 bases between them. Germline V gene sequence: CDR1 SGHVS, CDR2 FQNEAQ. CDR3 length equals 15 residues. This CDR3 is CASSRVRRMNTEAFF. Written as DNA, the CDR3 is TGTGCCAGCAGTCGAGTCAGGCGTATGAACACTGAAGCTTTCTTT. The full variable domain, with the rest looked up from reference TRBV7-8 and TRBJ1-1, is GAGVSQSPRYKVAKRGQDVALRCDPISGHVSLFWYQQALGQGPEFLTYFQNEAQLDKSGLPSDRFFAERPEGSVSTLKIQRTQQEDSAVYLCASSRVRRMNTEAFFGQGTRLTVV.

The CDR3 loop is CASSLMGRGRDYGYTF. In nucleotides, the CDR3 is TGTGCCAGCAGCTTGATGGGCAGGGGGCGCGACTATGGCTACACCTTC. The genes are TRBV7-9 and TRBJ1-2; 8 bases match TRBD1. The CDR3 is 16 amino acids. V shed 3 bases, J shed 3 bases, and the junction held 9 bases outside the gene matches. In germline, CDR1 is SEHNR, CDR2 FQNEAQ (reference sequence).

The chain employs TRBV3-1 (or the pseudogene TRBV3-2) and TRBJ1-4, with TRBD1 matching 10 bases. The CDR3 contains 15 residues. Germline V gives CDR1 LGHDT, CDR2 YNNKEL (reference sequence). The V gene end was trimmed by 3 bases and the J gene end by 8 bases; junction bases not matched to a gene: 6. CDR3 region: CASSQTGGIGEKLFF. In nucleotides, the CDR3 is TGTGCCAGCAGCCAGACAGGGGGCATTGGCGAAAAACTGTTTTTT.